One and the same sample provided the 25 T cell receptor beta chains below, sequenced in a study of vaccination effects on CD4 cells after COVID-19. The antigens these receptors bind are not known. Repertoires were generated with immunoSEQ multiplex PCR, while TCRdb's copy carries only in-frame clones and drops some. The sample lists around 69,000 clones; around 80% were seen once. Subsequent to roughly 9 days of culture, CD4+ T cells were isolated. Vaccine administered to participants consisted of two doses of either BNT162b2 or mRNA-1273. The sequencing used CD4+ T cells from PBMCs cultured without peptide, collected after COVID-19 vaccination. The receptor source for this set is a human donor who received a COVID-19 vaccine.

CDR3 protein: CASSDSVLASSGANVLTF. CDR3 nucleotide sequence: TGTGCCAGCAGTGATTCGGTTTTGGCATCCTCTGGGGCCAACGTCCTGACTTTC. This chain connects TRBV6-4 to TRBJ2-6; no reliable D call. Germline CDR1 and CDR2: MRHNA and SNTAGT. Trimming pared 3 bases from V and 0 bases from J, leaving 15 bases between. There are 18 residues in the CDR3.

V gene TRBV6-1 combines with J gene TRBJ1-4; D uncertain. CDR1 and CDR2 (germline): MNHNS, SASEGT. The CDR3 sequence is 17 residues long. V shed 0 bases and J shed 4 bases, with 15 bases lying between them. The CDR3 nucleotides read TGTGCCAGCAGTGAAGCGCGTTTCTCTCCCGGTAATGAAAAACTGTTTTTT. This sequence encodes CASSEARFSPGNEKLFF.

The chain is built from TRBV13 and TRBJ1-1; TRBD1 matches 8 bases. With V trimmed by 5 bases and J by 1 base, 6 bases remained unmatched. CDR1 PRHDT and CDR2 FYEKMQ come from the germline V gene (reference sequence). The CDR3 is made up of 15 amino acids. CDR3: CASSQLDRENTEAFF. The CDR3, as DNA: TGTGCCAGCAGCCAGTTGGACAGGGAGAACACTGAAGCTTTCTTT.

This chain uses TRBV5-1 with TRBJ1-1; a weak D match, TRBD1 (6 bases). The germline gives CDR1 SGHRS, CDR2 YFSETQ. This CDR3 has 14 amino acids. Deletions cut 1 base from V and 8 bases from J, with 15 bases between. DNA for the CDR3: TGCGCCAGCAGCTTGAGGTGGTCAGGGACAGAAGCTTTCTTT. Translated, it gives CASSLRWSGTEAFF.

This chain uses TRBV7-2 with TRBJ1-2; 7 bases line up with TRBD1. The V gene's germline CDR1 is SGHTA and CDR2 FQGNSA. V dropped 5 bases and J dropped 7; count of bases not matched to a gene: 7. This CDR3 comprises 13 residues. The CDR3 nucleotides are TGTGCCAGCAGCCGAGATCAGGGGGTTGGCTACACCTTC. Its translation is CASSRDQGVGYTF.

V gene TRBV7-8 combines with J gene TRBJ2-3, with TRBD2 matching 12 bases. There are 16 residues in the CDR3. Unmatched junction bases numbered 2, after V lost 0 bases and J lost 4 bases. The germline CDR1 and CDR2 sequences are SGHVS and FQNEAQ. Here the CDR3 DNA reads TGTGCCAGCAGCTTAGCGGCTAGCGGGAGGGCAGATACGCAGTATTTT. Translating it yields CASSLAASGRADTQYF.

The chain couples TRBV5-1 to TRBJ2-5, with 10 bases aligning to TRBD2. The CDR3 spans 16 residues. Trimming at V came to 7 bases and at J to 4 bases, leaving 13 bases not matched to a gene. Germline V CDR1 and CDR2: SGHRS, YFSETQ. CDR3 nucleotide sequence: TGCGCCAGCGGCCGCAATCTAGCGGGGGACGGAGAGACCCAGTACTTC. Translating it yields CASGRNLAGDGETQYF. Full variable domain (rest looked up from reference TRBV5-1 and TRBJ2-5): KAGVTQTPRYLIKTRGQQVTLSCSPISGHRSVSWYQQTPGQGLQFLFEYFSETQRNKGNFPGRFSGRQFSNSRSEMNVSTLELGDSALYLCASGRNLAGDGETQYFGPGTRLLVL.

The gene calls are TRBV24-1 and TRBJ1-5; tentative D call: TRBD1 (6 bases). Per the germline V gene, CDR1 is KGHDR and CDR2 is SFDVKD. Trimming shortened V by 10 bases and J by 4 bases, and 19 bases separated the two germline ends. The CDR3 totals 15 residues. CDR3 DNA sequence: TGTGCCACAGCGAAGACAGGTTTGGGGAATCAGCCCCAGCATTTT. This sequence encodes CATAKTGLGNQPQHF.

The chain has TRBV6-5 and TRBJ1-4; D possibly corresponds to TRBD1 (6 bases). The CDR3 contains 15 residues. The germline CDR1 and CDR2 sequences are MNHEY and SVGAGI. V lost 6 bases, J lost 6 bases, and 17 bases lay in between. The CDR3 bases are TGTGCCAGCAGCGAGATTGGGACATGGGATGAAAAACTGTTTTTT. It specifies CASSEIGTWDEKLFF.

In nucleotides, the CDR3 is TGTGCCAGCAGCGCAACCCGGGCAGGGGCTAACTATGGCTACACCTTC. Protein: CASSATRAGANYGYTF. This chain uses TRBV9 with TRBJ1-2, with D tentatively TRBD1 (6 bases). The CDR3 extends over 16 amino acids. V shed 3 bases and J shed 0 bases, with 15 bases lying between them. Germline CDR1 is SGDLS and CDR2 is YYNGEE.

The gene calls are TRBV7-2 and TRBJ2-1; no clear D gene. Germline CDR1 is SGHTA and CDR2 is FQGNSA. The ends were cut back, 2 bases at V and 9 bases at J, with 8 bases in the middle. The length of the CDR3 is 12 residues. The CDR3 DNA sequence: TGTGCCAGCAGCTTATTGGGGATTGAGCAGTTCTTC. Protein: CASSLLGIEQFF.

The V gene is TRBV7-2, the J gene TRBJ2-7, with D unclear. The V gene's germline CDR1 is SGHTA and CDR2 FQGNSA. The V gene lost 11 bases and the J gene lost 3 bases, with 26 bases spanning the gap. The CDR3 is made up of 16 amino acids. The CDR3 reads CAGPPRHRVNVYEQYV. In DNA, the CDR3 is TGTGCCGGTCCGCCCCGTCACAGAGTAAATGTCTACGAGCAGTACGTC.

There are a few counts of this clone. The chain uses TRBV5-1 and TRBJ1-1; D ambiguous. The germline CDR1 and CDR2 sequences are SGHRS and YFSETQ. The CDR3 has 14 amino acids. V was cut by 2 bases and J by 3 bases, with 11 bases left in between. Written as DNA, the CDR3 is TGCGCCAGCAGCTTTTCGCCCGGGGACACTGAAGCTTTCTTT. Residues: CASSFSPGDTEAFF.

The chain links TRBV19 to TRBJ1-2; D perhaps matches TRBD1 (5 bases). The length of the CDR3 is 16 residues. V lost 8 bases and J 7 bases, leaving 26 bases between the germline ends. Germline CDR1 and CDR2: LNHDA and SQIVND (reference sequence). CDR3 sequence reads: CASGYDPGTARLGYTF. The CDR3 DNA reads TGTGCCAGTGGCTATGATCCTGGGACGGCTAGACTTGGCTACACCTTC.

The gene calls are TRBV9 and TRBJ2-5, with 12 bases fitting TRBD2. Unmatched junction bases numbered 4, after V lost 3 bases and J lost 1 base. The CDR3 runs to 16 residues. CDR1 SGDLS and CDR2 YYNGEE come from the germline V gene. The CDR3 is CASSAASGGAQETQYF. The CDR3 DNA sequence: TGTGCCAGCAGCGCCGCTAGCGGGGGGGCCCAAGAGACCCAGTACTTC.

The rearrangement joins TRBV7-2 to TRBJ2-5; D tentatively fits TRBD1 or TRBD2 (5 bases each). Germline CDR1 SGHTA, CDR2 FQGNSA. The CDR3 covers 12 residues. V gave up 5 bases and J gave up 4 bases, with 8 bases separating them. The CDR3 region is CASSLRGETQYF. CDR3 nucleotides: TGTGCCAGCAGCCTGAGGGGAGAGACCCAGTACTTC.

This rearrangement joins TRBV19 to TRBJ1-5; the match to TRBD1 covers 9 bases. CDR1 and CDR2 (germline): LNHDA, SQIVND (reference sequence). This CDR3 comprises 18 residues. The V gene end was trimmed by 2 bases and the J gene end by 1 base; junction bases not matched to a gene: 9. The CDR3, as DNA: TGTGCCAGTAGTATACGGGCCGGACAGGGGAGAAGCAATCAGCCCCAGCATTTT. Translation: CASSIRAGQGRSNQPQHF.

V usage is TRBV5-1 and J usage is TRBJ1-4, with 8 bases fitting TRBD1. The CDR3 contains 15 residues. V lost 3 bases to trimming and J lost 5 bases; unmatched junction nucleotides: 6. In germline, CDR1 is SGHRS, CDR2 YFSETQ. The CDR3 region has the DNA TGCGCCAGCAGCTCTTCAGGGGGCGGGAATGAAAAACTGTTTTTT. It is translated as CASSSSGGGNEKLFF.

This clone was counted only a few times. The genes are TRBV11-2 and TRBJ1-2, with D perhaps matching TRBD1 (6 bases). The CDR3 consists of 14 residues. V lost 5 bases and J lost 2, with 12 bases in between. The germline V gene encodes CDR1 SGHAT and CDR2 FQNNGV. Here the CDR3 DNA reads TGTGCCAGCAGCAACCCCGACAGGAACTATGGCTACACCTTC. Protein: CASSNPDRNYGYTF.

The count of this clone is one. The J gene is TRBJ2-1, the V gene TRBV5-1; D unresolved. The V end lost 3 bases, the J end lost 6 bases, and 13 bases lay between the germline ends. Germline CDR1 is SGHRS and CDR2 is YFSETQ. The CDR3 contains 14 residues. Here the CDR3 DNA reads TGCGCCAGCAGCTCCGTCCTAGTAAGCAATGAGCAGTTCTTC. Protein product: CASSSVLVSNEQFF. The complete variable domain, with remaining parts taken from reference TRBV5-1 and TRBJ2-1, reads KAGVTQTPRYLIKTRGQQVTLSCSPISGHRSVSWYQQTPGQGLQFLFEYFSETQRNKGNFPGRFSGRQFSNSRSEMNVSTLELGDSALYLCASSSVLVSNEQFFGPGTRLTVL.

The genes are TRBV10-2 and TRBJ2-3; D unclear. The germline CDR1 and CDR2 sequences are WSHSY and SAAADI. Trimming stripped 0 bases from V and 5 bases from J, with 9 bases between. The CDR3 sequence is 14 residues long. The DNA for the CDR3 is TGCGCCAGCAGTGAGTCAAGACCGGAAGATACGCAGTATTTT. Amino acids: CASSESRPEDTQYF.

This clone was detected a few times. V is TRBV19 and J is TRBJ1-2, with no clear D. CDR1 is LNHDA, CDR2 SQIVND, per germline (reference sequence). The CDR3 loop spans 12 amino acids. Trimming took off 3 bases at V and 3 bases at J, with 5 bases between the two ends. The CDR3 loop reads CASSISDYGYTF. CDR3 in DNA: TGTGCCAGTAGTATCTCGGACTATGGCTACACCTTC.

The chain combines TRBV2 with TRBJ1-6; 9 positions agree with TRBD1. The J segment lost 9 bases and the V segment lost 3 bases, leaving 6 bases of the junction unmatched. Looked up from germline, CDR1 is SNHLY and CDR2 is FYNNEI. CDR3 length equals 15 residues. The CDR3 bases are TGTGCCAGCAGTGAGGCGGGACAGGGAAGTTCACCCCTCCACTTT. This encodes CASSEAGQGSSPLHF.

The chain links TRBV7-2 to TRBJ2-3, with D unclear. Trimming took 2 bases from V and 2 from J, leaving 2 bases between them. Germline V gene sequence: CDR1 SGHTA, CDR2 FQGNSA. The CDR3 is made up of 12 amino acids. Written as DNA, the CDR3 is TGTGCCAGCAGCTTATACACAGATACGCAGTATTTT. It translates to CASSLYTDTQYF.

The chain uses TRBV4-1 and TRBJ1-1; D is ambiguous. Trimming removed 0 bases from V and 1 base from J, with 9 bases in between. Looked up from germline, CDR1 is MGHRA and CDR2 is YSYEKL. The CDR3 extends over 15 amino acids. CDR3 residues: CASSQDRQWNTEAFF. The CDR3 region has the DNA TGCGCCAGCAGCCAAGATCGGCAGTGGAACACTGAAGCTTTCTTT.